This T cell receptor (beta chain) was sequenced in a study of T cell repertoires in cytomegalovirus infection. Study background: Recently identified HLA-C-restricted and well-studied HLA-B-restricted CMV epitopes were used. It was the public TCR beta signatures that indicated both CMV infection and matching HLA type.

The study's findings and limits: Dominating the ex vivo response were TCR beta clonotypes that were CMV-specific and HLA-C-restricted. Totalled public TCR beta family frequency picked out people who carried CMV plus the relevant HLA.

In the case of this clonotype: What it binds is unknown.

In TCRdb, the reads were re-called with MiXCR into one record per CDR3 protein. The table includes some 590,000 distinct CDR3 sequences, under 45% detected once. Germline V CDR1 and CDR2: DFQATT, SNEGSKA (reference sequence). Losses at the gene ends were 5 bases for V and 1 base for J; bases not matched to a gene: 7. CDR3 length: 14 amino acids. The sequences come from cultured PBMCs, collected from culture after CMV antigen stimulation. The genes are TRBV20-1 and TRBJ2-5; 7 bases fit TRBD1. This clonotype was obtained from a human donor in good health (CMV status not recorded). Some clones in this sample may be carry-over from other donors' samples. DNA of the CDR3: TGCAGTGCTCCAAACAGACAGGGCCAAGAGACCCAGTACTTC. The encoded protein is CSAPNRQGQETQYF.